This T cell receptor (beta chain) is drawn from a study of T cells after posttransplantation cyclophosphamide. Study-level results: Donor CD8+ memory clones often dominated recipient blood repertoires at later times. TRB clonality was highly associated with recipient CMV seropositivity and reactivation. Tissue-infiltrating T cells from skin or gut overlapped little with blood T cells.

Trimming cost V 5 bases and J 2 bases, with 6 bases left between them. CDR3 length: 12 amino acids. Germline V gene data show CDR1 as SGHNT and CDR2 as YENEEA. This clone was counted once. Its antigen is not identified. Clones were sequenced by immunoSEQ multiplex PCR, and TCRdb holds only the in-frame ones, with some missing. The table lists roughly 800 clones, over 75% of them singletons, with around 9.8% in the top ten. Specimen: gut tissue. The TCR comes from a man aged 50-60 years. V is TRBV11-3 and J is TRBJ1-1; D remains unclear. This CDR3 is CASSLLNTEAFF. The CDR3 DNA is TGTGCCAGCAGCCTATTAAACACTGAAGCTTTCTTT.